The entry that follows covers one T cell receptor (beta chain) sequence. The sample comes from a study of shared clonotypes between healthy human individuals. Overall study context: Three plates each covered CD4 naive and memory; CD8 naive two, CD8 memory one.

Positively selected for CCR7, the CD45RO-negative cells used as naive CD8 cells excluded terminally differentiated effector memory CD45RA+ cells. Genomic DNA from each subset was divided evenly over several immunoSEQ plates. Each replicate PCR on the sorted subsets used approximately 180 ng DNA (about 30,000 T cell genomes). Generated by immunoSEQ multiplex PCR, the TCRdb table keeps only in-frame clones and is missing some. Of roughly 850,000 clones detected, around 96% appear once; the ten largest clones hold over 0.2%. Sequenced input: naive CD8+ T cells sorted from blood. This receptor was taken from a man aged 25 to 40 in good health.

The CDR3 DNA is TGTGCCAGCAGCTTTGCTAGCGGGAGTCTGTACGAGCAGTACTTC. This encodes CASSFASGSLYEQYF. The chain uses TRBV5-4 and TRBJ2-7; TRBD2 agrees at 10 bases. V lost 2 bases and J lost 4; bases outside the gene matches: 6. In germline, CDR1 is SGHNT, CDR2 YYREEE (reference sequence). The CDR3 consists of 15 residues.